The rows below give T cell receptor beta chains drawn from one sample of a study of shared clonotypes between healthy human individuals. TCRdb's copy holds only in-frame clones and misses some; the assay was immunoSEQ multiplex PCR. The table lists under 130,000 clones, 67% of them singletons. The sequencing input was memory CD8+ T cells sorted from blood. These receptors all come from a woman aged 25-40 years in good health. CDR3s include the opening cysteine and the closing phenylalanine or tryptophan. The order of the fields is J gene, clone size, V gene, D gene, CDR3 DNA, CDR3 protein. A D gene is named only where the DNA matches it firmly. Rows may omit the clone size; those that give it use once, few, many or a size class.

TRBJ2-3	.	TRBV7-6	.	TGTGCCAGCAGCCTTGCCACAGATACGCAGTATTTT	CASSLATDTQYF
TRBJ1-3	once	TRBV7-6	.	TGTGCCAGCAGCTTATGGGCGGGACTCTCTGACTCTGGAAACACCATATATTTT	CASSLWAGLSDSGNTIYF
TRBJ2-7	.	TRBV2	.	TGTGCCAGCAGTGGTATGAAGACTGGGGAGCAGTACTTC	CASSGMKTGEQYF
TRBJ2-7	.	TRBV29-1	.	TGCAGCGGCTCCGGGACGAAGCCCTACGAGCAGTACTTC	CSGSGTKPYEQYF
TRBJ1-3	.	TRBV7-9	.	TGTGCCAGCGGATACCATCAGTACTCTGGAAACACCATATATTTT	CASGYHQYSGNTIYF
TRBJ2-3	.	TRBV5-1	TRBD2	TGCGCCAGCAACTTGGGACTAGGTAGCACAGATACGCAGTATTTT	CASNLGLGSTDTQYF
TRBJ2-1	.	TRBV19	.	TGTGCCAGTAGCCCCTGGGGCCTCTTGAACGATGAGCAGTTCTTC	CASSPWGLLNDEQFF
TRBJ2-7	.	TRBV6-1	TRBD2	TGTGCCAGTAGAGGACTAGCCACCTACGAGCAGTACTTC	CASRGLATYEQYF
TRBJ2-1	.	TRBV28	.	TGTGCCAGCAGTTCGCGCCCGGGCCGAGCACAGCAGTTCTTC	CASSSRPGRAQQFF
TRBJ1-1	few	TRBV9	TRBD1	TGTGCCAGCAGCGTAGGAGGGACAGGAGAAGCTTTCTTT	CASSVGGTGEAFF
TRBJ2-7	once	TRBV6-1	.	TGTGCCAGCAGTGAAGCCCACGAATCCTACGAGCAGTACTTC	CASSEAHESYEQYF
TRBJ2-2	few	TRBV15	.	TGTGCCACCAGCAGAGTGCGGGAAGCCGGGGAGCTGTTTTTT	CATSRVREAGELFF
TRBJ2-7	.	TRBV6-5	.	TGTGCCAGCAGTTACGCACTAGCAAACTACGAGCAGTACTTC	CASSYALANYEQYF
TRBJ1-5	few	TRBV6-4	TRBD1	TGTGCCAGCAGTCCCGGGACAGGAAATCAGCCCCAGCATTTT	CASSPGTGNQPQHF
TRBJ2-4	.	TRBV6-6	.	TGTGCCAGCTGCGCAAGTGATCCCAAAAACATTCAGTACTTC	CASCASDPKNIQYF
TRBJ2-7	.	TRBV5-1	.	TGCGCCAGCAGCCACAACCCCATGACAGGAGCCTACGAGCAGTACTTC	CASSHNPMTGAYEQYF
TRBJ2-1	once	TRBV27	.	TGTGCCAGCAGTTACATCGGGCGACAGGTCAATGAGCAGTTCTTC	CASSYIGRQVNEQFF
TRBJ2-1	.	TRBV7-9	.	TGTGCCAGCAGCTTACCGACTGGGAGAAGCCCGAATGAGCAGTTCTTC	CASSLPTGRSPNEQFF
TRBJ2-6	.	TRBV5-5	.	TGTGCCAGCAACAAGCAAGCCGGGGCCAATGTCCTGACTTTC	CASNKQAGANVLTF
TRBJ1-1	.	TRBV9	.	TGTGCCAGCAGCCCAAGTTGGGGGGGCACTGAAGCTTTCTTT	CASSPSWGGTEAFF
TRBJ2-3	few	TRBV7-9	.	TGTGCCAGCCATTTGGTCACAGATACGCAGTATTTT	CASHLVTDTQYF
TRBJ2-5	.	TRBV5-5	.	TGTGCCAGCAGCTTGTGGGGTGGGGAGACCCAGTACTTC	CASSLWGGETQYF
TRBJ1-3	.	TRBV11-2	.	TGTGCCAGCAGTAGGCCGGGGTCTGTGGGTCCTGGAAACACCATATATTTT	CASSRPGSVGPGNTIYF
TRBJ2-5	few	TRBV11-1	TRBD1	TGTGCCAGCAGAACCGGGACAGGTGACCAAGAGACCCAGTACTTC	CASRTGTGDQETQYF
TRBJ2-7	.	TRBV4-2	TRBD2	TGTGCCAGCAGCCAAGTGACTAGCGAGACCTACGAGCAGTACTTC	CASSQVTSETYEQYF
TRBJ1-6	.	TRBV4-1	.	TGCGCCAGCAGCGGAGGGCTTTATGAGCACTTT	CASSGGLYEHF
TRBJ2-7	.	TRBV28	.	TGTGCCAGCAGTTTGGTAATCGGGCAGGGGAGGTCCTACGAGCAGTACTTC	CASSLVIGQGRSYEQYF
TRBJ1-2	once	TRBV5-1	.	TGCGCCAGCAGCCGGACCCCGACAGCTACTAACTATGGCTACACCTTC	CASSRTPTATNYGYTF
TRBJ2-7	once	TRBV5-6	TRBD1	TGTGCCAGCAATAGGTACCGGGACAGAGCCTACGAGCAGTACTTC	CASNRYRDRAYEQYF
TRBJ2-7	.	TRBV25-1	TRBD1	TGTGCCAGCAGTGAGCGACCGGGACAGGGTGCCCTCGAGCAGTACTTC	CASSERPGQGALEQYF
TRBJ1-2	.	TRBV5-6	TRBD1	TGTGCCAGCAGCCTTCCTTACAGGGGAACTAACTATGGCTACACCTTC	CASSLPYRGTNYGYTF
TRBJ2-6	.	TRBV5-6	.	TGTGCCAGCAGCTTGGTAGCATACTCTGGGGCCAACGTCCTGACTTTC	CASSLVAYSGANVLTF
TRBJ1-2	.	TRBV27	TRBD1	TGTGCCAGCAGTCCGGGGACAGGGGGCGGGAATGGCTACACCTTC	CASSPGTGGGNGYTF
TRBJ2-5	.	TRBV19	TRBD2	TGTGCCAGTAGTATAGCGGGACTAGCGGTCCAAGAGACCCAGTACTTC	CASSIAGLAVQETQYF
TRBJ2-5	.	TRBV19	TRBD1	TGTGCCAGTGCAATGGGACAGCAAGAGACCCAGTACTTC	CASAMGQQETQYF
TRBJ2-7	.	TRBV6-6	TRBD2	TGTGCCAGCAGTAACCCTAGCGGGAGCGTTGAGCAGTACTTC	CASSNPSGSVEQYF
TRBJ2-6	.	TRBV6-4	.	TGTGCCAGCAGTGGGGTTTCGGGAGCTGGGGCCAACGTCCTGACTTTC	CASSGVSGAGANVLTF
TRBJ2-3	.	TRBV2	TRBD1	TGTGCCAGCAGAAACTACAGGGGAACAGATACGCAGTATTTT	CASRNYRGTDTQYF
TRBJ2-7	.	TRBV6-1	.	TGTGCCAGCAGGGACGGGGCGGGAGAGCAGTACTTC	CASRDGAGEQYF
TRBJ2-1	.	TRBV7-2	.	TGTGCCAGCAGCTTCCCGGGATACTACAATGAGCAGTTCTTC	CASSFPGYYNEQFF
TRBJ2-7	.	TRBV7-2	TRBD2	TGTGCCAGCAGCTTACTTGCGGGAGTAGGGGTGGGCGAGCAGTACTTC	CASSLLAGVGVGEQYF
TRBJ1-1	.	TRBV9	.	TGTGCCAGCAGCGTAGGTGGGGGCTCGACTGAAGCTTTCTTT	CASSVGGGSTEAFF
TRBJ1-1	few	TRBV11-2	.	TGTGCCAGCAGCGCCCGGGTGGGGGTCACTGAAGCTTTCTTT	CASSARVGVTEAFF